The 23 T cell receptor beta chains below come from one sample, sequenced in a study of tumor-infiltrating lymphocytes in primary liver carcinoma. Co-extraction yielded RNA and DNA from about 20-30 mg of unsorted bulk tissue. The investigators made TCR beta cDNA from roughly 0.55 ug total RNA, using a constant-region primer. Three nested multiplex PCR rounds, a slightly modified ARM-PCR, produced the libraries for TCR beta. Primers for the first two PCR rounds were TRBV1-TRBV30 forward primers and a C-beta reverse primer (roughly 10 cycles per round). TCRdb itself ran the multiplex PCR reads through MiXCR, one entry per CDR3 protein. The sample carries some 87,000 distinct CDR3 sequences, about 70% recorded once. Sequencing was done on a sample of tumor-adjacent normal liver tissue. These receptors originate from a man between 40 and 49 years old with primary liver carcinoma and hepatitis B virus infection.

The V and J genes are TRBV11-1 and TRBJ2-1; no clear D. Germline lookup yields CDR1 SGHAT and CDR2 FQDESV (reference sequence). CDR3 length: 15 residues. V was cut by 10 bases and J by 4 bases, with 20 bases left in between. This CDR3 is CANSPRFSGYNEQFF. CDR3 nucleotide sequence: TGTGCCAACAGTCCAAGGTTCTCTGGGTACAATGAGCAGTTCTTC.

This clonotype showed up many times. The CDR3, as DNA: TGTGCCAGCAGCCTGTATACAGGGGGCCGTACAGATACGCAGTATTTT. Amino acid sequence: CASSLYTGGRTDTQYF. This chain connects TRBV13 to TRBJ2-3; 9 bases map to TRBD1. Germline V lookup: CDR1 PRHDT, CDR2 FYEKMQ (reference sequence). Trimming took 5 bases from V and 3 from J; bases not matched to a gene: 9. This CDR3 is 16 amino acids long.

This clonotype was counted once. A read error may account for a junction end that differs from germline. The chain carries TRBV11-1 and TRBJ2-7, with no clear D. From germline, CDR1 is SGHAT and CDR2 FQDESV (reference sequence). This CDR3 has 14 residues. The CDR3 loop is CASSMGLSSYEQYF. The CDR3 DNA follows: TGTGCCAGCAGCATGGGGTTATCCTCCTACGAGCAGTATTTC.

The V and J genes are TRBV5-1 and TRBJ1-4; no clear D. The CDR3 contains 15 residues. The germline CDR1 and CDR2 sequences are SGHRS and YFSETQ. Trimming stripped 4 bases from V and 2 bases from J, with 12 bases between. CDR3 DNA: TGCGCCAGCAGCGCGGGAGGATACACTAATGAAAAACTGTTTTTT. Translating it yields CASSAGGYTNEKLFF.

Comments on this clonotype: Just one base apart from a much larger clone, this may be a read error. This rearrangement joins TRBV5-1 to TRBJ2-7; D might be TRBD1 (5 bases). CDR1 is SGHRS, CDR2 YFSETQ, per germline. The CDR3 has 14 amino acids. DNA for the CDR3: TGCGCCAACAGCTTGGGGCCCTTAGCCTACGAGCAGTACTTC. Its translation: CANSLGPLAYEQYF.

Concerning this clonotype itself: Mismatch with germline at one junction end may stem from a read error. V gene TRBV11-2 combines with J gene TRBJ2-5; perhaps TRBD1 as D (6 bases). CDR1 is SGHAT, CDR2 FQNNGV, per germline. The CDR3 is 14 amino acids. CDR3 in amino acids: CASSFQDSQETQYF. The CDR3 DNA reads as TGTGCCAGCAGCTTCCAGGACAGCCAAGAGACTCAGTACTTC.

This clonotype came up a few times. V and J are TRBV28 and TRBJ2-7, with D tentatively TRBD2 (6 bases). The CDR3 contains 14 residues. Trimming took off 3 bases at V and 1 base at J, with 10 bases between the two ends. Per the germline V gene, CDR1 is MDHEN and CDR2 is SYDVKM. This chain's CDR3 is CASSLGLRSYEQYF. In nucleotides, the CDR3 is TGTGCCAGCAGTTTGGGACTTCGGTCCTACGAGCAGTACTTC.

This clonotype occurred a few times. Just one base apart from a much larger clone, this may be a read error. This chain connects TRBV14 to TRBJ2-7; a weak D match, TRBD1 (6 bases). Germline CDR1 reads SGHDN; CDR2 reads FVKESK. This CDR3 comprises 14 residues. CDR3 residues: CVSSQDVGASEQYF. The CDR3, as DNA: TGTGTCAGCAGCCAGGATGTGGGGGCCAGCGAGCAGTACTTC.

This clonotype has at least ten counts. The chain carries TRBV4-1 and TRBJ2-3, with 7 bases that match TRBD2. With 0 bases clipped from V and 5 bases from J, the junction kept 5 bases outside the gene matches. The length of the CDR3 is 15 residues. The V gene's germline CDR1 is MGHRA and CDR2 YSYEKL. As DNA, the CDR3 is TGCGCCAGCAGCCAAGATAGCCTAGCGGTAGATACGCAGTATTTT. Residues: CASSQDSLAVDTQYF.

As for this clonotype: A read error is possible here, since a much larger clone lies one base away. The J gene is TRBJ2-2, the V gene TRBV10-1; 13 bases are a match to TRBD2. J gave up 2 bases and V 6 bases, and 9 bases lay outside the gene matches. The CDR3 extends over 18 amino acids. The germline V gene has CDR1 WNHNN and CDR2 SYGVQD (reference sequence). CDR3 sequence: CASSPGTSGKVNTGELFF. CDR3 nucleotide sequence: TGCGCCAGCAGCCCCGGGACTAGCGGGAAGGTTAACACCGGGGAGCTGTTTTTT.

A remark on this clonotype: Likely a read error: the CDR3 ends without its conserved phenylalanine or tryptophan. CDR3 coding DNA: TGTGCCAGTAGTGTCGGACCGGACTACGAGCAGTACTCC. It encodes CASSVGPDYEQYS. The J gene is TRBJ2-7, the V gene TRBV6-6, with no clear D. The CDR3 loop spans 13 amino acids. CDR1 and CDR2 from the germline V gene are MNHNY and SVGAGI (reference sequence). Trimming cost V 9 bases and J 3 bases, with 15 bases left between them.

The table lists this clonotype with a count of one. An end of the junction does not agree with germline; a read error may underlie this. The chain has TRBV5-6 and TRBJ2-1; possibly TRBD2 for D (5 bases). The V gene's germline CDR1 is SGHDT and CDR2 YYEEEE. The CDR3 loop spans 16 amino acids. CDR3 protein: CASSSEVASSYNEQFF. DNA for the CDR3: TGTGCCAGCAGCTCGGAGGTGGCAAGCTCCTACAATGAGCAATTCTTC.

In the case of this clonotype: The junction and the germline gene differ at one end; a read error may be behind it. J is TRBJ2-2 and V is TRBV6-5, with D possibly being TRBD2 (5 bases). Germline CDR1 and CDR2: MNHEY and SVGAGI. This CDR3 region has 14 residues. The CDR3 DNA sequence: TGTGCCAGCAGTTTAACATCGAACACCGGGGAACTGCTTTTT. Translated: CASSLTSNTGELLF.

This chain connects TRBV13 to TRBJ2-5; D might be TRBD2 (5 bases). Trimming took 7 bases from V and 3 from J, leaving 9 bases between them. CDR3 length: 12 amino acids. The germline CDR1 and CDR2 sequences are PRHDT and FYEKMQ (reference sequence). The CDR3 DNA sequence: TGTGCCAGCACCACTAGGGAAGAGACCCAGTACTTC. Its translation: CASTTREETQYF.

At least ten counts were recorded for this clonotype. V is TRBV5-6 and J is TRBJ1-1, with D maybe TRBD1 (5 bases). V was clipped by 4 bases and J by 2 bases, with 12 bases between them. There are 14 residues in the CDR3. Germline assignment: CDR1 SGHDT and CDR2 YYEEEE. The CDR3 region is CASSPGRTNTEAFF. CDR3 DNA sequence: TGTGCCAGCAGCCCGGGACGGACCAACACTGAAGCTTTCTTT.

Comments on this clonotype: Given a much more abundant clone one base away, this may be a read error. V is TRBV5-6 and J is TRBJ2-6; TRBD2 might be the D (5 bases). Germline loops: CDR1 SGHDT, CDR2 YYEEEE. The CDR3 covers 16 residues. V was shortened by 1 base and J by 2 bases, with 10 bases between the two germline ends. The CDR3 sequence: CASSLFGVTGANVLTF. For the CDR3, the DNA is TGTGCCAGCAGCTTGTTCGGGGTCACTGGGGCCAACGTCCTGACTTTC.

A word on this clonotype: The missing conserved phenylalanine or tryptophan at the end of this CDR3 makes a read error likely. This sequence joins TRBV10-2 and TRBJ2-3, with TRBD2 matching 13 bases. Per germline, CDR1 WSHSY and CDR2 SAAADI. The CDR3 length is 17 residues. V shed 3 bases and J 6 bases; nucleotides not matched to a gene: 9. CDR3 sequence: CASSEWTSGRGVDTQYS. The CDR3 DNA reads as TGCGCCAGCAGTGAATGGACTAGCGGGAGAGGGGTGGATACGCAGTATTCT.

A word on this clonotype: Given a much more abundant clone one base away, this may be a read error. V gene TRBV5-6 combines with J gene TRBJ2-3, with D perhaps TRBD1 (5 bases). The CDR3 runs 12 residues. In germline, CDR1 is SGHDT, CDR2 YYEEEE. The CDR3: CVSSLGVNTQYF. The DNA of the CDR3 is TGTGTCAGCAGCTTAGGGGTGAATACGCAGTATTTT.

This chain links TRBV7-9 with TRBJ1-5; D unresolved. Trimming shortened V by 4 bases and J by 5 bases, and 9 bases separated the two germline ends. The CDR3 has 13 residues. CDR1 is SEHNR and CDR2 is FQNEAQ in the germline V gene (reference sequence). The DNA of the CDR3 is TGTGCCAGCAGCTGGCCCCATGATCAGCCCCAGCATTTT. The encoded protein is CASSWPHDQPQHF.

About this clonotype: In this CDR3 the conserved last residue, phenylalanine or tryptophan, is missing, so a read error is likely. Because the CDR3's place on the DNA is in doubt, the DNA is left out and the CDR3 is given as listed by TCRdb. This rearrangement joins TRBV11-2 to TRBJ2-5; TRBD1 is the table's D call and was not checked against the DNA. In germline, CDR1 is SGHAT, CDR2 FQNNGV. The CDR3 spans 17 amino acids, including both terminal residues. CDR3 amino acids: CASSLVSGGSQQETQYI.

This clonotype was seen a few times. The CDR3 loop is CASSNTGTGVTGELFF. CDR3 bases: TGTGCCAGCAGCAACACCGGGACAGGGGTCACCGGGGAGCTGTTTTTT. The chain combines TRBV27 with TRBJ2-2; 10 nucleotides align to TRBD1. The CDR3 runs 16 residues. Germline V lookup: CDR1 MNHEY, CDR2 SMNVEV (reference sequence). V shed 6 bases and J 4 bases; nucleotides not matched to a gene: 8.

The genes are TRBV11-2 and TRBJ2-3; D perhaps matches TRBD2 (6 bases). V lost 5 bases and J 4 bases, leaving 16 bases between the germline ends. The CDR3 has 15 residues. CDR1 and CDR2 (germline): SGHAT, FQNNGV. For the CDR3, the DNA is TGTGCCAGCAGCCGACCGGCGGGGAGCGCAGATACGCAGTATTTT. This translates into CASSRPAGSADTQYF.

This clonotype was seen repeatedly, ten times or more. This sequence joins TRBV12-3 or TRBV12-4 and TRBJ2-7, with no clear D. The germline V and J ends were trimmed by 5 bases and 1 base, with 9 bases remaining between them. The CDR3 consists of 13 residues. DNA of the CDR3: TGTGCCAGCAGTCCCTTAAGATCCTACGAGCAGTACTTC. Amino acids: CASSPLRSYEQYF.